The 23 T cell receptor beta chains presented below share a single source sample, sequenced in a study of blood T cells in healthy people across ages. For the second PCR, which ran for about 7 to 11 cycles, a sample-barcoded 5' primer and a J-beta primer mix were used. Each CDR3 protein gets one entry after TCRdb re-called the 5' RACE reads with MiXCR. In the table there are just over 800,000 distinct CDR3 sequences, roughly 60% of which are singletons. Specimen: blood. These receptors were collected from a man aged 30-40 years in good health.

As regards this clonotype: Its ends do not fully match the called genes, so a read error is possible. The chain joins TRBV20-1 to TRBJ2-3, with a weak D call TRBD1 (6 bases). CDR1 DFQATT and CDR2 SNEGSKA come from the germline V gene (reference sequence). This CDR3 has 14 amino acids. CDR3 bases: TGCAGCGCTAGACTGTCGGCAGGGGTAGATACGCAGTATTTT. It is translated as CSARLSAGVDTQYF.

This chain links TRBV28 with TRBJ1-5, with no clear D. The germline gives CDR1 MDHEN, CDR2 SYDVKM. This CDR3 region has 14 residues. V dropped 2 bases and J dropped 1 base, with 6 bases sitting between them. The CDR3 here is CASSLLSSNQPQHF. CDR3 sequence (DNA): TGTGCCAGCAGTTTACTGTCCAGCAATCAGCCCCAGCATTTT.

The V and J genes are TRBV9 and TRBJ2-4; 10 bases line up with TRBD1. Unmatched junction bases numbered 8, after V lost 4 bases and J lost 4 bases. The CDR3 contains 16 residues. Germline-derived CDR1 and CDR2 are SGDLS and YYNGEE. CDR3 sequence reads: CASSPAGTGAKNIQYF. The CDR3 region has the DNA TGTGCCAGCAGCCCCGCCGGGACAGGGGCTAAAAACATTCAGTACTTC.

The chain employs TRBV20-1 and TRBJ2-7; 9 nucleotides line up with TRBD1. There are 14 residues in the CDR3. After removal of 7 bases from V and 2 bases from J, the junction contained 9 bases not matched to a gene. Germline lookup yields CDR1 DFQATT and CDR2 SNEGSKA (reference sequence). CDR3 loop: CSVPGTGRTYEQYF. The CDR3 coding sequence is TGCAGTGTCCCCGGGACAGGGCGTACCTACGAGCAGTACTTC.

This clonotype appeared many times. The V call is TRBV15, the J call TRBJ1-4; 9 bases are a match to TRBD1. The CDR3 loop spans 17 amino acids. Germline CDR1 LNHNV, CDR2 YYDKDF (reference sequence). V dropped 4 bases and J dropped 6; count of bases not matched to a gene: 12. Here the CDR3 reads CATSKNRGQGPDEKLFF. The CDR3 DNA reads TGTGCCACCAGCAAAAATCGGGGACAGGGCCCGGATGAAAAACTGTTTTTT.

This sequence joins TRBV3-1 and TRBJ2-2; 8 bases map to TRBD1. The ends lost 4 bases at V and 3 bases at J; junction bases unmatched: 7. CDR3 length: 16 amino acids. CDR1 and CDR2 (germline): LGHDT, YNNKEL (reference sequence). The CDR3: CASSPPDREHTGELFF. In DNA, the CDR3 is TGTGCCAGCAGCCCACCGGACAGGGAACACACCGGGGAGCTGTTTTTT.

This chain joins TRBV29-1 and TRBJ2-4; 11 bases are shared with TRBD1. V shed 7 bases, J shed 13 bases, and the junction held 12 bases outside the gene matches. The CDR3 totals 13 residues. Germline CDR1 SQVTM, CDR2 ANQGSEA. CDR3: CSARTGGDDTQYF. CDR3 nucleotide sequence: TGCAGCGCCCGGACAGGGGGCGATGATACGCAGTACTTC.

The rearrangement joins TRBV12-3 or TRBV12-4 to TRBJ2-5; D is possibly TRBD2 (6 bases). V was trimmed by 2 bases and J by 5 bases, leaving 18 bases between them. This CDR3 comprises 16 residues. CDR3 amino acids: CASSLPPAGGSETQYF. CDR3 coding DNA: TGTGCCAGCAGTTTACCCCCTGCTGGGGGGAGTGAGACCCAGTACTTC.

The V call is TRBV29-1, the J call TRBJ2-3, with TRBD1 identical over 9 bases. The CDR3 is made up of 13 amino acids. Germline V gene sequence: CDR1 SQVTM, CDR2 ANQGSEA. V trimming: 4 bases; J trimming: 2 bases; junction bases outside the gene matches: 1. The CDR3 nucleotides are TGCAGCGTTGGGGACAGGGTCACAGATACGCAGTATTTT. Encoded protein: CSVGDRVTDTQYF.

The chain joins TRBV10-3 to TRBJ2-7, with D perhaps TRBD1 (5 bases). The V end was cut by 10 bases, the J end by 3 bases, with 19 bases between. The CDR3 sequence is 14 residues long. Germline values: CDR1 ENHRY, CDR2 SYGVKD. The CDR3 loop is CATRPQTELYEQYF. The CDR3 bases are TGTGCCACCCGACCCCAGACAGAACTCTACGAGCAGTACTTC.

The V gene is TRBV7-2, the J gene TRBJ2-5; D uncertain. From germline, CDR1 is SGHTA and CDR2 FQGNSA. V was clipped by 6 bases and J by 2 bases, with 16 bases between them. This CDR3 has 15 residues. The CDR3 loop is CASSPLGIRQETQYF. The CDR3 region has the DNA TGTGCCAGCAGTCCGCTGGGGATTCGACAAGAGACCCAGTACTTC.

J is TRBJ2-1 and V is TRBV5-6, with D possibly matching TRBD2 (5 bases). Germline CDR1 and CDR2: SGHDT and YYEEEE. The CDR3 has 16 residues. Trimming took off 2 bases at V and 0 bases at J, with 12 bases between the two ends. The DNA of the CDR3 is TGTGCCAGCAGCTTCTATCAGCGGAGCTCCTACAATGAGCAGTTCTTC. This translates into CASSFYQRSSYNEQFF. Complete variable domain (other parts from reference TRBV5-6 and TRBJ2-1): DAGVTQSPTHLIKTRGQQVTLRCSPKSGHDTVSWYQQALGQGPQFIFQYYEEEERQRGNFPDRFSGHQFPNYSSELNVNALLLGDSALYLCASSFYQRSSYNEQFFGPGTRLTVL.

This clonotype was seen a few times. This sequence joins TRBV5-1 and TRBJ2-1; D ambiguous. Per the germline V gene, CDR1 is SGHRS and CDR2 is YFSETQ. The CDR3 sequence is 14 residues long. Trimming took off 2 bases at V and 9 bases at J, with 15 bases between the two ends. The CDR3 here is CASSLGVEGSEQFF. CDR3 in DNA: TGCGCCAGCAGCTTAGGTGTGGAAGGATCTGAGCAGTTCTTC. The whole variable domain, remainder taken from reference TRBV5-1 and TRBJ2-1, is KAGVTQTPRYLIKTRGQQVTLSCSPISGHRSVSWYQQTPGQGLQFLFEYFSETQRNKGNFPGRFSGRQFSNSRSEMNVSTLELGDSALYLCASSLGVEGSEQFFGPGTRLTVL.

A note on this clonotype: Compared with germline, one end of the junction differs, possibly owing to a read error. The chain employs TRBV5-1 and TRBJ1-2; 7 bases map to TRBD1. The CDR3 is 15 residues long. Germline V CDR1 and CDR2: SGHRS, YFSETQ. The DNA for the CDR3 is TGCGCCAGCTCCTACGGACAGGCTTCTAACTATGGCCACACCTTC. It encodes CASSYGQASNYGHTF.

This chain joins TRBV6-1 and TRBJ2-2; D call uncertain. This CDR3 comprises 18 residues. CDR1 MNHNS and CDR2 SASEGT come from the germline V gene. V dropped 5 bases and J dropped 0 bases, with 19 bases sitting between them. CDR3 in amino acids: CASSIYQFSITNTGELFF. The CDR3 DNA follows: TGTGCCAGCAGTATCTACCAATTTAGCATAACGAACACCGGGGAGCTGTTTTTT.

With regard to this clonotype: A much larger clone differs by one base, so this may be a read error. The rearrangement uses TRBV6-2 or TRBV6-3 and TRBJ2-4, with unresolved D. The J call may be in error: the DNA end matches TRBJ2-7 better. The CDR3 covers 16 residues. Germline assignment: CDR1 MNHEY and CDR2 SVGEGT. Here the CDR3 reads CASSYSIGMGTYEQYF. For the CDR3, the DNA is TGTGCCAGCAGTTACTCGATAGGGATGGGCACCTACGAGCAGTACTTC.

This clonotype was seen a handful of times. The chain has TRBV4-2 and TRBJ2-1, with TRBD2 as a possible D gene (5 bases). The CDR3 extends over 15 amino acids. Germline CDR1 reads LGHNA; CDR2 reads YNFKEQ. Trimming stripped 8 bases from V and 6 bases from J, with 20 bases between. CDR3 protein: CASLGAVGFGNEQFF. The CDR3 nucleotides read TGTGCCAGCCTTGGAGCGGTAGGGTTTGGCAATGAGCAGTTCTTC.

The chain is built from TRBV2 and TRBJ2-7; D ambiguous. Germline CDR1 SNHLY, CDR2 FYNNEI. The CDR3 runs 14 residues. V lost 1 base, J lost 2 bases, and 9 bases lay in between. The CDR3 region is CASSEGRSAYEQYF. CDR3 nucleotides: TGTGCCAGCAGTGAAGGACGGAGTGCCTACGAGCAGTACTTC.

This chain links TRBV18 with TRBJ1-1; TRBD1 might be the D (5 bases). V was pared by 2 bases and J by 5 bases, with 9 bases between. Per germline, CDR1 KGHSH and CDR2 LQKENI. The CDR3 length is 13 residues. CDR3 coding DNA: TGTGCCAGCTCACCAGTGTGGGGGACTGAAGCTTTCTTT. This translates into CASSPVWGTEAFF.

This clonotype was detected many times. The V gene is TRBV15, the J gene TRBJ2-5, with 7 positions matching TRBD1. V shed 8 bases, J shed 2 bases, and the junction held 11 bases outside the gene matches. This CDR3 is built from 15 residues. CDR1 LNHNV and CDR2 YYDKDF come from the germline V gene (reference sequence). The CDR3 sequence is CATEREGGKQETQYF. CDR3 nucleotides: TGTGCCACCGAGAGAGAAGGGGGCAAACAAGAGACCCAGTACTTC. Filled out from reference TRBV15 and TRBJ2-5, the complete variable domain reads DAMVIQNPRYQVTQFGKPVTLSCSQTLNHNVMYWYQQKSSQAPKLLFHYYDKDFNNEADTPDNFQSRRPNTSFCFLDIRSPGLGDTAMYLCATEREGGKQETQYFGPGTRLLVL.

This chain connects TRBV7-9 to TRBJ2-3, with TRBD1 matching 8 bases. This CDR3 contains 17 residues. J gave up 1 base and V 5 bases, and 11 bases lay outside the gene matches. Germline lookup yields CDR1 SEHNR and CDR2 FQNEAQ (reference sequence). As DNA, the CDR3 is TGTGCCAGCAGCCGAGGACAGGGTGGAGGGGGCACAGATACGCAGTATTTT. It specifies CASSRGQGGGGTDTQYF.

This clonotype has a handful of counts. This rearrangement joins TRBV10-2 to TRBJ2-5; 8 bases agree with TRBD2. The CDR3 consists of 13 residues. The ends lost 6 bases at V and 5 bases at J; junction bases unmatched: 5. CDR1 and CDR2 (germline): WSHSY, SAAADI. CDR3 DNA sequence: TGCGCCAGCAGGGGTGGACTAGCTGAGACCCAGTACTTC. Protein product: CASRGGLAETQYF.

CDR3 protein: CASSSGLEAVRPEDIQYF. Here the CDR3 DNA reads TGCGCCAGCAGCTCGGGACTAGAGGCCGTCCGGCCTGAAGACATTCAGTACTTC. The rearrangement joins TRBV5-1 to TRBJ2-4; 8 nucleotides match TRBD2. The length of the CDR3 is 18 residues. The germline V gene has CDR1 SGHRS and CDR2 YFSETQ. With 3 bases clipped from V and 8 bases from J, the junction kept 19 bases outside the gene matches.